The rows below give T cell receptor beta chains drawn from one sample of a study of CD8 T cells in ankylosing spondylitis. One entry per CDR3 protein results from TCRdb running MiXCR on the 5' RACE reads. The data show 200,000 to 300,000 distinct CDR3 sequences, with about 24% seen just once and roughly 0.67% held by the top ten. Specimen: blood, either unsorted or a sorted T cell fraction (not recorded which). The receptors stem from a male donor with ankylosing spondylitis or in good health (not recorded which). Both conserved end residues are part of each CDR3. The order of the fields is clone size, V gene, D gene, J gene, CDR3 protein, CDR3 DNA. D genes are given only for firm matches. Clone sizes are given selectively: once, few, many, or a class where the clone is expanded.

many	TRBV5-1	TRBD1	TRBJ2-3	CASSQRTGYTDTQYF	TGCGCCAGCAGCCAGCGGACAGGGTACACAGATACGCAGTATTTT
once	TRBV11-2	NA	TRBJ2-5	CASSLRTEETQYF	TGTGCCAGCAGCCTGAGGACAGAAGAGACCCAGTACTTC
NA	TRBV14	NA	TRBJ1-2	CASSQDRRGGYTF	TGTGCCAGCAGCCAAGATCGACGGGGTGGCTACACCTTC
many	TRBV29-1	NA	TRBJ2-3	CSVGSGTDTQYF	TGCAGCGTTGGCAGCGGAACAGATACGCAGTATTTT
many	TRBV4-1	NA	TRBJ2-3	CASSLTGPTTDTQYF	TGCGCCAGCAGCCTAACCGGGCCCACCACAGATACGCAGTATTTT
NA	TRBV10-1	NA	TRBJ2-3	CATEPQYSDTQYF	TGCGCCACGGAACCACAGTACTCAGATACGCAGTATTTT
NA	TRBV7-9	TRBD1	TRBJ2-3	CASSTQTGGLDTQYF	TGTGCCAGCAGCACCCAAACAGGGGGACTAGATACGCAGTATTTT
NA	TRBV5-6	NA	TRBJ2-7	CARGPGQGPYEQYF	TGTGCCAGGGGTCCCGGGCAGGGACCCTACGAGCAGTACTTC
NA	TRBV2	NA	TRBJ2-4	CASRTDFSAKNIQYF	TGTGCCAGCAGGACGGACTTCTCAGCCAAAAACATTCAGTACTTC
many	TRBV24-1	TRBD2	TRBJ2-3	CATSDTSAGDTDTQYF	TGTGCCACCAGTGATACATCAGCGGGGGACACAGATACGCAGTATTTT
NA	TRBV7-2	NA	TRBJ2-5	CASSLARTYQETQYF	TGTGCCAGCAGCTTAGCACGGACGTACCAAGAGACCCAGTACTTC
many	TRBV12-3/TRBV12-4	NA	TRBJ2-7	CASRLTNYYEQYF	TGTGCCAGCAGGCTGACGAACTATTACGAGCAGTACTTC
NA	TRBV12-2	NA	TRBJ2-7	CASRLSGQGYEQYF	TGTGCAAGTCGCTTATCGGGACAGGGCTACGAGCAGTACTTC
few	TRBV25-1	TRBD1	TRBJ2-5	CASSVAGGAETQYF	TGTGCCAGCAGTGTAGCAGGGGGCGCGGAGACCCAGTACTTC
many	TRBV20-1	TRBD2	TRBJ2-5	CSASSPGLAGGTYQETQYF	TGCAGTGCTTCATCCCCCGGACTAGCGGGGGGGACGTACCAAGAGACCCAGTACTTC
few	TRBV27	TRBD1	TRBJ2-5	CASRTGGQETQYF	TGTGCCAGCAGGACAGGGGGGCAAGAGACCCAGTACTTC
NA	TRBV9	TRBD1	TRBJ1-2	CASSETGDYGYTF	TGTGCCAGCAGCGAGACAGGGGACTATGGCTACACCTTC